Below are 11 T cell receptor beta chains sequenced from a single sample in a study of cytomegalovirus exposure and HLA in healthy donors (dated 2017 in TCRdb). The library came from the immunoSEQ multiplex PCR assay. For the multiplex PCR, a mixture combining 60 forward primers for TCR Vbeta segments and 13 reverse primers for TCR Jbeta segments was used. Not all clones reach the TCRdb copy of this immuneACCESS table, which keeps in-frame sequences only. Checked studies attribute under half of the gap to unresolved V genes and leave the rest unexplained. The sample table includes around 50,000 clones. In total, the top ten clones hold around 7.1% of the sample. Sequencing was carried out using PBMCs. These receptor sequences come from a woman in her thirties or forties in good health and CMV-seronegative.

The chain recombines TRBV19 with TRBJ2-1; 8 nucleotides line up with TRBD2. Germline values: CDR1 LNHDA, CDR2 SQIVND (reference sequence). The CDR3 sequence is 13 residues long. CDR3 nucleotide sequence: TGTCCCCTCCCTGGCGGGGGGACCTATGAGCAGTTCTTC. Translation: CPLPGGGTYEQFF. Full variable domain (rest looked up from reference TRBV19 and TRBJ2-1): DGGITQSPKYLFRKEGQNVTLSCEQNLNHDAMYWYRQDPGQGLRLIYYSQIVNDFQKGDIAEGYSVSREKKESFPLTVTSAQKNPTAFYLCPLPGGGTYEQFFGPGTRLTVL.

This chain joins TRBV28 and TRBJ2-7, with 7 nucleotides matching TRBD1. CDR3 length: 13 residues. Germline CDR1 MDHEN, CDR2 SYDVKM. V lost 6 bases, J lost 5 bases, and 7 bases stayed unmatched. Written as DNA, the CDR3 is TGTGCCAGCAGCTTAGACAGGGTGGACGAGCAGTACTTC. Translated, it gives CASSLDRVDEQYF.

CDR3 protein: CASSPGEAETQYF. CDR3 DNA: TGTGCCAGCTCACCAGGGGAGGCGGAGACCCAGTACTTC. This sequence joins TRBV18 and TRBJ2-5, with D possibly TRBD2 on 6 matching bases. Trimming cost V 2 bases and J 5 bases, with 9 bases left between them. The CDR3 length is 13 residues. Germline V gene data show CDR1 as KGHSH and CDR2 as LQKENI.

The V and J genes are TRBV18 and TRBJ1-5, with 8 bases matching TRBD1. Germline CDR1 KGHSH, CDR2 LQKENI. The CDR3 has 17 amino acids. The V and J ends lost 3 bases and 5 bases, in that order; junction bases with no gene match: 12. The CDR3 DNA is TGTGCCAGCTCACCCTATTCGGATTCGGACAGGGATCAGCCCCAGCATTTT. Its protein product is CASSPYSDSDRDQPQHF.

This rearrangement joins TRBV19 to TRBJ1-2, with D uncertain. The CDR3 has 11 amino acids. Looked up from germline, CDR1 is LNHDA and CDR2 is SQIVND (reference sequence). V lost 3 bases and J 8 bases, leaving 7 bases between the germline ends. The CDR3 DNA reads TGTGCCAGTAGTATTGGAGGAGGCTACACCTTC. It codes for CASSIGGGYTF.

This sequence joins TRBV6-5 and TRBJ2-3; no clear D gene. Trimming took off 4 bases at V and 5 bases at J, with 13 bases between the two ends. The CDR3 runs 14 residues. Germline values: CDR1 MNHEY, CDR2 SVGAGI. CDR3 bases: TGTGCCAGCAGTTCGCCTGGGTCGGGAGATACGCAGTATTTT. Amino acids: CASSSPGSGDTQYF.

The gene calls are TRBV4-2 and TRBJ2-4; no clear D gene. The V end was cut by 1 base, the J end by 0 bases, with 4 bases between. Germline CDR1 LGHNA, CDR2 YNFKEQ. This CDR3 comprises 14 residues. The CDR3 nucleotides are TGTGCCAGCAGCCAAGCGGGAGCCAAAAACATTCAGTACTTC. Protein product: CASSQAGAKNIQYF.

V gene TRBV5-8 combines with J gene TRBJ2-7; TRBD1 is a possible D gene (6 bases). From germline, CDR1 is SGHTS and CDR2 YDEGEE. V was pared by 1 base and J by 6 bases, with 17 bases between. The CDR3 sequence is 15 residues long. DNA for the CDR3: TGTGCCAGCAGCTTGAGTGGGGGCCTCGGCGTCGAGCAGTACTTC. Protein: CASSLSGGLGVEQYF.

This chain links TRBV28 with TRBJ1-5; no reliable D call. The germline V gene has CDR1 MDHEN and CDR2 SYDVKM. The CDR3 sequence is 13 residues long. V was shortened by 5 bases and J by 7 bases, with 12 bases between the two germline ends. CDR3 protein: CASSSSSGQPQHF. The CDR3 DNA follows: TGTGCCAGCAGTAGTTCGTCGGGACAGCCCCAGCATTTT.

The chain couples TRBV25-1 to TRBJ1-1, with TRBD1 matching over 9 bases. The V segment lost 5 bases and the J segment 5 bases; nucleotides outside the gene matches: 9. This CDR3 spans 15 amino acids. Germline CDR1 is MGHDK and CDR2 is SYGVNS. In nucleotides, the CDR3 is TGTGCCAGCAGTTCAACACAGGGGGCAAGGACTGAAGCTTTCTTT. It specifies CASSSTQGARTEAFF.

This CDR3 reads CASSPASAGVSYEQYF. The CDR3 coding sequence is TGTGCCAGCAGTCCCGCCTCCGCGGGAGTTTCCTACGAGCAGTACTTC. The rearrangement links TRBV28 to TRBJ2-7, with 7 bases matching TRBD2. The CDR3 contains 16 residues. V gave up 5 bases and J gave up 1 base; unmatched junction bases: 11. The V gene's germline CDR1 is MDHEN and CDR2 SYDVKM.